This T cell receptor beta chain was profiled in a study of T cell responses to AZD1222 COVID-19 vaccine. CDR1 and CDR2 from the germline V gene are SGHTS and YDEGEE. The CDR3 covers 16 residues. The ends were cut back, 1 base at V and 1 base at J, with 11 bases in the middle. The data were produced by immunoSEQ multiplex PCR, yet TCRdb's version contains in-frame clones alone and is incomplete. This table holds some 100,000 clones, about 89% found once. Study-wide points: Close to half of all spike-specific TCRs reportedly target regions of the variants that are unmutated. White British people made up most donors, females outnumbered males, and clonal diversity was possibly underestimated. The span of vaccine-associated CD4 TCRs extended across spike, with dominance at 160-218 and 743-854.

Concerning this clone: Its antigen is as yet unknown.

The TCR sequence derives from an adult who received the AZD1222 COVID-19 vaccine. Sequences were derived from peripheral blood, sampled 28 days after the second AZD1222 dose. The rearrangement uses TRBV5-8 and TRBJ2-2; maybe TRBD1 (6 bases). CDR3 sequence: CASSLWARGNTGELFF. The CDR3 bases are TGTGCCAGCAGCTTGTGGGCCAGGGGGAACACCGGGGAGCTGTTTTTT.